This T cell receptor (beta chain) is drawn from a study of blood T cell repertoires in COVID-19. Study context: PBMCs, B-cell-depleted T cells, or T cells were the source of the cDNA or gDNA that made up the material.

Assay: immunoSEQ multiplex PCR; the TCRdb copy retains only in-frame clones and omits some. This sample has approximately 200,000 clones, with around 90% found just once. Sequenced sample: PBMCs or T cells enriched from blood (not recorded which). This clonotype originated in a man aged 25 to 45 who had recovered from COVID-19.

CDR3 amino acids: CASSFRDIRGTEAFF. The CDR3 bases are TGCGCCAGCAGCTTCCGGGACATAAGGGGGACTGAAGCTTTCTTT. The genes are TRBV4-3 and TRBJ1-1, with a possible D match to TRBD1 (6 bases). The V end was cut by 5 bases, the J end by 5 bases, with 18 bases between. Per the germline V gene, CDR1 is LGHNA and CDR2 is YSLEER. This CDR3 spans 15 amino acids.